This TCR beta chain was recovered during a study of technical replicates of blood from a handful of donors. Some clones are missing from TCRdb's copy, which holds only in-frame ones; the method was immunoSEQ multiplex PCR. The sample contains 60,000 to 65,000 clones, about 86% of which appear only once. The TCR comes from a human donor in good health. Some clones in this sample may be carry-over from other donors' samples. The source material was PBMCs.

CDR3 residues: CASSLGIAGAQTTGELFF. The CDR3 DNA reads TGCGCCAGCAGCTTGGGGATAGCGGGGGCCCAAACAACCGGGGAGCTGTTTTTT. The chain carries TRBV5-1 and TRBJ2-2; 9 nucleotides agree with TRBD2. This CDR3 region has 18 residues. The germline V gene encodes CDR1 SGHRS and CDR2 YFSETQ. V lost 0 bases to trimming and J lost 5 bases; unmatched junction nucleotides: 11.